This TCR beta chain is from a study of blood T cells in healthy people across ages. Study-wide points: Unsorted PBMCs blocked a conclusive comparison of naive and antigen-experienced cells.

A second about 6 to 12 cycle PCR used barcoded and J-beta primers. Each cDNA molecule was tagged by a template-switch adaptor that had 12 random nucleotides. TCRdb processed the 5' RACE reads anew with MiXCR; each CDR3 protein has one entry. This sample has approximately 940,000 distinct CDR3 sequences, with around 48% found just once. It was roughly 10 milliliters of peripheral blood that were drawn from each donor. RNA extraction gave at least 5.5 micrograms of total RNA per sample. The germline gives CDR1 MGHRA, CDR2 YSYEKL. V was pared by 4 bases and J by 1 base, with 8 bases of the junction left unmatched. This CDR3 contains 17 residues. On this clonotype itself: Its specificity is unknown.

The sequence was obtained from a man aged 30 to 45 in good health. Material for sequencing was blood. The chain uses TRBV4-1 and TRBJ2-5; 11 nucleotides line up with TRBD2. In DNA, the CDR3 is TGCGCCAGCAGCCTCGGGGCTAGCGGGGGGACCCAAGAGACCCAGTACTTC. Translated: CASSLGASGGTQETQYF.